This entry describes one T cell receptor beta chain. The antigen remains unidentified. CDR3 length: 14 amino acids. V shed 2 bases, J shed 0 bases, and the junction held 1 base outside the gene matches. Germline V gene sequence: CDR1 DFQATT, CDR2 SNEGSKA (reference sequence). Built from TCR beta cDNA, the libraries had unique molecular identifiers in them. When 1 to 10 million T cells were used, they gave 500,000 or so cDNA molecules. TCRdb itself ran the PCR reads through MiXCR, one entry per CDR3 protein. The repertoire consists of hundreds of thousands of distinct CDR3 sequences, with around 33% occurring once and the leading ten covering 10% to 15%. This sample was taken from a study of post-analysis software for immune sequencing data. Study at large: Courses of disease covered relapsing-remitting, secondary progressive and progressive-relapsing multiple sclerosis. Whole-study results and caveats: Five TRBV segments, including TRBV5-6, TRBV5-1 and TRBV20-1, were more frequent in patients than controls. By F measure, samples from a shared preparation batch strongly co-clustered. For normalized Chao1 diversity, multiple sclerosis patients scored significantly lower than controls did.

This TCR was sampled from a girl between 10 and 17 years old with multiple sclerosis. Sequencing used blood. This chain uses TRBV20-1 with TRBJ2-1, with 7 bases aligning to TRBD2. This CDR3 is CSARWTSSYNEQFF. The CDR3 DNA is TGCAGTGCTAGATGGACTAGCTCCTACAATGAGCAGTTCTTC.